These 15 T cell receptor beta chains originate from one sample sequenced in a study of cytomegalovirus exposure and HLA in healthy donors. The PCR made use of 60 Vbeta and 13 Jbeta primers. Here immunoSEQ multiplex PCR was the method, and the copy in TCRdb shows in-frame clones only, minus some. The data hold fewer than 70,000 clones, with under 80% observed a single time. Input material: PBMCs. Receptors originate from a male donor in good health and CMV-seropositive.

This rearrangement joins TRBV21-1 to TRBJ1-2. TRBV21-1 is a documented pseudogene. This CDR3 is 10 amino acids long. The CDR3 DNA reads TGTGCCAGCAACGCGAGGGGCTACACCTTC. Protein sequence: CASNARGYTF.

The CDR3 nucleotides are TGTGCCAGCAGCTCGCGGGACTCGCACACCGGGGAGCTGTTTTTT. This encodes CASSSRDSHTGELFF. The rearrangement links TRBV7-3 to TRBJ2-2; D is possibly TRBD2 (6 bases). The V end lost 4 bases, the J end lost 3 bases, and 12 bases lay between the germline ends. The CDR3 is 15 residues long. Germline V gives CDR1 SGHTA, CDR2 FQGTGA.

This clone came up a few times. The rearrangement links TRBV11-2 to TRBJ1-1, with D uncertain. Germline loops: CDR1 SGHAT, CDR2 FQNNGV. V lost 2 bases, J lost 2 bases, and 3 bases lay in between. This CDR3 has 12 amino acids. The CDR3, as DNA: TGTGCCAGCAGCTTATTAAACACTGAAGCTTTCTTT. Translation: CASSLLNTEAFF.

This clone was picked up a small number of times. The gene calls are TRBV19 and TRBJ1-5; the D is unclear. Germline CDR1 and CDR2: LNHDA and SQIVND (reference sequence). CDR3 length equals 15 residues. V was clipped by 0 bases and J by 0 bases, with 6 bases between them. CDR3 bases: TGTGCCAGTAGTATAGATCACAATAGCAATCAGCCCCAGCATTTT. It translates to CASSIDHNSNQPQHF. The full variable domain, with the rest looked up from reference TRBV19 and TRBJ1-5, is DGGITQSPKYLFRKEGQNVTLSCEQNLNHDAMYWYRQDPGQGLRLIYYSQIVNDFQKGDIAEGYSVSREKKESFPLTVTSAQKNPTAFYLCASSIDHNSNQPQHFGDGTRLSIL.

This clone was counted a single time. The chain uses TRBV6-6 and TRBJ2-7; tentatively, D is TRBD2 (5 bases). The CDR3 contains 11 residues. The germline CDR1 and CDR2 sequences are MNHNY and SVGAGI (reference sequence). V was cut by 5 bases and J by 5 bases, with 7 bases left in between. CDR3 residues: CASSEGDEQYF. CDR3 in DNA: TGTGCCAGCAGTGAGGGTGACGAGCAGTACTTC.

V gene TRBV7-9 combines with J gene TRBJ1-2, with TRBD1 identical over 12 bases. Germline V CDR1 and CDR2: SEHNR, FQNEAQ (reference sequence). This CDR3 has 13 amino acids. Losses at the gene ends were 6 bases for V and 8 bases for J; bases not matched to a gene: 4. The CDR3 region is CASRSGTGGGYTF. The CDR3 DNA follows: TGTGCCAGCAGGTCCGGGACAGGGGGCGGCTACACCTTC.

This rearrangement joins TRBV7-9 to TRBJ1-1; 7 bases fit TRBD1. CDR1 is SEHNR and CDR2 is FQNEAQ in the germline V gene (reference sequence). The CDR3 consists of 15 residues. The V and J ends lost 5 bases and 5 bases, in that order; junction bases with no gene match: 11. CDR3 protein: CASSGRQGVGTEAFF. The CDR3 DNA sequence: TGTGCCAGCAGCGGGCGACAGGGCGTGGGGACTGAAGCTTTCTTT.

The chain combines TRBV6-1 with TRBJ1-2, with D maybe TRBD1 (6 bases). V lost 7 bases to trimming and J lost 1 base, with 16 bases between them. In germline, CDR1 is MNHNS, CDR2 SASEGT. The length of the CDR3 is 15 residues. The CDR3 DNA sequence: TGTGCCAGCAAGGTCCAGAGGGGGATTAACTATGGCTACACCTTC. Translation: CASKVQRGINYGYTF.

The rearrangement joins TRBV7-8 to TRBJ1-2, with D possibly matching TRBD1 (6 bases). The CDR3 runs 15 residues. Germline V gene lookup returns CDR1 SGHVS and CDR2 FQNEAQ. Trimming took off 3 bases at V and 4 bases at J, with 15 bases between the two ends. In DNA, the CDR3 is TGTGCCAGCAGCTTCTTTAGGGGGGGTGGCTATGGCTACACCTTC. Amino acid sequence: CASSFFRGGGYGYTF. The full variable domain, its missing parts supplied by reference TRBV7-8 and TRBJ1-2, is GAGVSQSPRYKVAKRGQDVALRCDPISGHVSLFWYQQALGQGPEFLTYFQNEAQLDKSGLPSDRFFAERPEGSVSTLKIQRTQQEDSAVYLCASSFFRGGGYGYTFGSGTRLTVV.

The chain uses TRBV21-1 and TRBJ1-1; TRBD1 is the table's D call, not checked against the DNA. TRBV21-1 counts as a pseudogene. The CDR3 spans 15 residues. Written as DNA, the CDR3 is TGTGCCAGCAGCAAAGTCCGGGACAGGGACACTGAAGCTTTCTTT. It is translated as CASSKVRDRDTEAFF.

This chain links TRBV2 with TRBJ2-1; possible D gene TRBD2, 5 bases. Trimming removed 6 bases at V and 5 bases at J, with 14 bases between. The CDR3 extends over 14 amino acids. Germline V gene lookup returns CDR1 SNHLY and CDR2 FYNNEI. For the CDR3, the DNA is TGTGCCAGCAGCTACGTCGGGAAGGACAATGAGCAGTTCTTC. Its protein is CASSYVGKDNEQFF.

J is TRBJ1-3 and V is TRBV19; D is perhaps TRBD1 (6 bases). V was cut by 3 bases and J by 8 bases, with 14 bases left in between. The CDR3 runs to 14 residues. Germline V gives CDR1 LNHDA, CDR2 SQIVND (reference sequence). The CDR3 loop is CASSMGQGTDTIYF. The CDR3 region has the DNA TGTGCCAGTAGTATGGGGCAGGGGACGGACACCATATATTTT.

The V gene is TRBV2, the J gene TRBJ2-7, with D unresolved. V was shortened by 7 bases and J by 0 bases, with 13 bases between the two germline ends. Per the germline V gene, CDR1 is SNHLY and CDR2 is FYNNEI. The length of the CDR3 is 14 residues. The CDR3, as DNA: TGTGCCAGCAAAGCTGAGCGAAGCTCCTACGAGCAGTACTTC. Encoded protein: CASKAERSSYEQYF.

The chain employs TRBV6-5 and TRBJ1-1; D is perhaps TRBD1 (5 bases). The V gene lost 7 bases and the J gene lost 6 bases, with 15 bases spanning the gap. Germline CDR1 is MNHEY and CDR2 is SVGAGI. CDR3 length equals 13 residues. Written as DNA, the CDR3 is TGTGCCAGCACCCAACATGGGGGGGCTGAAGCTTTCTTT. Translation: CASTQHGGAEAFF.

In regard to this clone: An end of the junction does not agree with germline; a read error may underlie this. V is TRBV7-9 and J is TRBJ2-2; no firm D call. The CDR3 runs 12 residues. Germline lookup yields CDR1 SEHNR and CDR2 FQNEAQ (reference sequence). This chain's CDR3 is CSSSLSLGELFF. CDR3 nucleotide sequence: TGTTCCAGCAGCTTATCCCTCGGGGAGCTGTTTTTT. The full variable domain, its missing parts supplied by reference TRBV7-9 and TRBJ2-2, is DTGVSQNPRHKITKRGQNVTFRCDPISEHNRLYWYRQTLGQGPEFLTYFQNEAQLEKSRLLSDRFSAERPKGSFSTLEIQRTEQGDSAMYLCSSSLSLGELFFGEGSRLTVL.